This TCR beta chain was sequenced in a study of OX40 agonist ivuxolimab in advanced cancers. Clones were read by immunoSEQ multiplex PCR, and TCRdb kept only the in-frame ones, dropping some. The sample comprises approximately 47,000 clones, 88% of which are singletons, and roughly 7.8% rests with the top ten. With respect to this clone: The antigen remains undetermined.

Whole-study results and caveats: Among T cells, CD8+ cells averaged more expanded clones than CD4+ cells.

This receptor was obtained from an adult with an advanced solid tumor such as melanoma, head and neck, liver or kidney cancer. This specimen was CD4+ or CD8+ T cells sorted from blood, taken in a trial of the OX40 agonist ivuxolimab.

The CDR3 DNA is TGTGCCTCCGCCAAGGCCGGGCCATCGGGGGAGCAGTACTTC. This codes for CASAKAGPSGEQYF. This sequence joins TRBV6-6 and TRBJ2-7, with D tentatively TRBD2 (5 bases). In germline, CDR1 is MNHNY, CDR2 SVGAGI (reference sequence). The CDR3 is 14 amino acids. Between the trimmed V and J ends, which lost 11 bases and 7 bases, there was a span of 24 bases.